The 10 T cell receptor beta chains below come from one sample, sequenced in a study of graft-versus-host responses after intestinal transplantation. Clones were sequenced by immunoSEQ multiplex PCR, and TCRdb holds only the in-frame ones, with some missing. The sample has fewer than 95,000 clones, about 93% seen once. Their antigens remain unidentified. The sequencing here drew on unstimulated CD8+ T cells sorted from spleen or lymph node cells, taken before intestinal transplant. The receptors here all came from a human donor who received an intestinal transplant.

The chain links TRBV29-1 to TRBJ1-1; D is possibly TRBD1 (5 bases). Germline CDR1 and CDR2: SQVTM and ANQGSEA. The CDR3 is 15 residues long. Trimming removed 5 bases from V and 7 bases from J, with 23 bases in between. The CDR3 spells CSVLFGAAGLDEAFF. DNA for the CDR3: TGCAGCGTTCTTTTTGGGGCAGCAGGGTTGGATGAAGCTTTCTTT. The entire variable domain, with the rest obtained from reference TRBV29-1 and TRBJ1-1, is as follows: SAVISQKPSRDICQRGTSLTIQCQVDSQVTMMFWYRQQPGQSLTLIATANQGSEATYESGFVIDKFPISRPNLTFSTLTVSNMSPEDSSIYLCSVLFGAAGLDEAFFGQGTRLTVV.

The gene calls are TRBV19 and TRBJ1-2; TRBD1 aligns across 7 bases. This CDR3 is 15 amino acids long. The germline V gene encodes CDR1 LNHDA and CDR2 SQIVND (reference sequence). Unmatched junction bases numbered 4, after V lost 3 bases and J lost 0 bases. This CDR3 is CASSIRDRANYGYTF. As DNA, the CDR3 is TGTGCCAGTAGTATTAGGGACAGAGCTAACTATGGCTACACCTTC.

This clone was recorded only once. This sequence joins TRBV5-1 and TRBJ2-7, with 7 bases aligning to TRBD2. The length of the CDR3 is 15 residues. V shed 4 bases, J shed 2 bases, and the junction held 9 bases outside the gene matches. Germline V gene sequence: CDR1 SGHRS, CDR2 YFSETQ. CDR3: CASSPAGLGTYEQYF. The DNA of the CDR3 is TGCGCCAGCAGCCCAGCCGGACTAGGTACCTACGAGCAGTACTTC.

This chain joins TRBV19 and TRBJ2-2; D gene unclear. The CDR3 sequence is 14 residues long. CDR1 is LNHDA, CDR2 SQIVND, per germline (reference sequence). V dropped 2 bases and J dropped 8 bases, with 12 bases sitting between them. CDR3: CASSIPLLEGELFF. The CDR3 region has the DNA TGTGCCAGTAGTATACCCCTTCTAGAAGGGGAGCTGTTTTTT.

V gene TRBV10-2 combines with J gene TRBJ2-6; D might be TRBD2 (5 bases). The CDR3 is 15 residues long. Germline CDR1 is WSHSY and CDR2 is SAAADI. V gave up 3 bases and J gave up 4 bases, with 10 bases separating them. CDR3 coding DNA: TGCGCCAGCAGTGAAGCGGTTGCCGGGGCCAACGTCCTGACTTTC. Protein: CASSEAVAGANVLTF.

J is TRBJ1-1 and V is TRBV6-5; D possibly corresponds to TRBD1 (5 bases). The CDR3 spans 15 residues. Germline V CDR1 and CDR2: MNHEY, SVGAGI. The V gene lost 2 bases and the J gene lost 3 bases, with 13 bases spanning the gap. CDR3 coding DNA: TGTGCCAGCAGTTACGGGACTCCAGGGTACACTGAAGCTTTCTTT. Translating it yields CASSYGTPGYTEAFF.

The V and J genes are TRBV5-4 and TRBJ1-1, with D unclear. The CDR3 covers 13 residues. V was pared by 0 bases and J by 5 bases, with 8 bases between. CDR1 and CDR2 from the germline V gene are SGHNT and YYREEE (reference sequence). Written as DNA, the CDR3 is TGTGCCAGCAGCTTGGCATCGGGGACTGAAGCTTTCTTT. It is translated as CASSLASGTEAFF.

In this sample, this clone turned up once. The rearrangement joins TRBV5-4 to TRBJ1-4; D gene unclear. This CDR3 contains 15 residues. CDR1 is SGHNT and CDR2 is YYREEE in the germline V gene (reference sequence). Trimming cost V 4 bases and J 7 bases, with 17 bases left between them. The CDR3 spells CASSSKWEEGEKLFF. The CDR3 region has the DNA TGTGCCAGCAGCAGTAAATGGGAGGAGGGTGAAAAACTGTTTTTT.

The chain has TRBV10-3 and TRBJ1-5; TRBD1 might be the D (5 bases). Trimming removed 9 bases at V and 2 bases at J, with 8 bases between. The length of the CDR3 is 12 residues. Per the germline V gene, CDR1 is ENHRY and CDR2 is SYGVKD. The DNA of the CDR3 is TGTGCCATAGGGACTGGCAATCAGCCCCAGCATTTT. This codes for CAIGTGNQPQHF.

This chain uses TRBV7-9 with TRBJ1-4; perhaps TRBD1 as D (6 bases). CDR1 is SEHNR and CDR2 is FQNEAQ in the germline V gene (reference sequence). Trimming removed 5 bases from V and 5 bases from J, with 12 bases in between. The CDR3 has 14 amino acids. This chain's CDR3 is CASSQGGENEKLFF. CDR3 in DNA: TGTGCCAGCAGCCAAGGGGGGGAGAATGAAAAACTGTTTTTT.